The rows below give T cell receptor beta chains drawn from one sample of a study of CD8 T cells in Susac syndrome. In TCRdb, the immunoSEQ multiplex PCR reads were re-called with MiXCR into one record per CDR3 protein. Here the sample spans about 400,000 distinct CDR3 sequences, approximately 85% being singletons. Sequenced input: CD8+ T cells from PBMCs. All receptors come from a human donor with multiple sclerosis. Both conserved end residues are part of each CDR3. Each record gives: D gene, clone size, J gene, V gene, CDR3 DNA, CDR3 protein. The D gene is left open where the match is weak. Where a row states a size, it is once, few, many or the class of an expanded clone; other rows omit it.

d_gene: TRBD2
abundance: -
j_gene: TRBJ2-1
v_gene: TRBV4-1
CDR3nt: TGCGCCAGCAGCCAAGGGACTAGCGGGAGTTTTTCCTACAATGAGCAGTTCTTC
CDR3aa: CASSQGTSGSFSYNEQFF

d_gene: -
abundance: -
j_gene: TRBJ1-2
v_gene: TRBV30
CDR3nt: TGTGCCTGGAGTGAAGACAGGCAAGTCTATGGCTACACCTTC
CDR3aa: CAWSEDRQVYGYTF

d_gene: -
abundance: -
j_gene: TRBJ1-1
v_gene: TRBV11-2
CDR3nt: TGTGCCAGCAGCTTAGAGGGGTGGTACACTGAAGCTTTCTTT
CDR3aa: CASSLEGWYTEAFF

d_gene: -
abundance: few
j_gene: TRBJ2-5
v_gene: TRBV7-9
CDR3nt: TGTGCCAGCAGCCCCCGGGCAGGGGAGGACCAAGAGACCCAGTACTTC
CDR3aa: CASSPRAGEDQETQYF

d_gene: -
abundance: once
j_gene: TRBJ1-1
v_gene: TRBV4-1
CDR3nt: TGCGCCAGCAGCCAAGTGGACAGCGGCACTGAAGCTTTCTTT
CDR3aa: CASSQVDSGTEAFF

d_gene: TRBD1
abundance: -
j_gene: TRBJ1-1
v_gene: TRBV19
CDR3nt: TGTGCCAGTAGTATTGGCCCACAGGGGACTGAAGCTTTCTTT
CDR3aa: CASSIGPQGTEAFF

d_gene: -
abundance: -
j_gene: TRBJ1-2
v_gene: TRBV10-3
CDR3nt: TGTGCCATCAGTGAGTCGACGATAAGCTATGGCTACACCTTC
CDR3aa: CAISESTISYGYTF

d_gene: -
abundance: -
j_gene: TRBJ2-3
v_gene: TRBV7-9
CDR3nt: TGTGCCAGCAGCTTAGCCGATTCGGACCCTACGCAGTATTTT
CDR3aa: CASSLADSDPTQYF

d_gene: TRBD2
abundance: -
j_gene: TRBJ2-2
v_gene: TRBV6-4
CDR3nt: TGTGCCAGCAGTGACTCGAGTTTAGCGGGGAACACCGGGGAGCTGTTTTTT
CDR3aa: CASSDSSLAGNTGELFF

d_gene: -
abundance: -
j_gene: TRBJ2-3
v_gene: TRBV19
CDR3nt: TGTGCCAGTAGCTTAACAGGAGTGAGTCTCGCAGATACGCAGTATTTT
CDR3aa: CASSLTGVSLADTQYF

d_gene: TRBD2
abundance: -
j_gene: TRBJ2-7
v_gene: TRBV12-3/TRBV12-4
CDR3nt: TGTGCCAGCAGTTTAGCGAGGCTGAGCGGGGGTGACACCTACGAGCAGTACTTC
CDR3aa: CASSLARLSGGDTYEQYF

d_gene: -
abundance: -
j_gene: TRBJ1-1
v_gene: TRBV5-5
CDR3nt: TGTGCCAGCAGCTTGGCCCGTTCTTGGGGCACCAGGGCTTTCTTT
CDR3aa: CASSLARSWGTRAFF

d_gene: -
abundance: -
j_gene: TRBJ2-1
v_gene: TRBV30
CDR3nt: TGTGCCTGGTATGTCGGCAATGAGCAGTTCTTC
CDR3aa: CAWYVGNEQFF

d_gene: TRBD2
abundance: -
j_gene: TRBJ2-1
v_gene: TRBV13
CDR3nt: TGTGCCAGCAGCGGAGCGGGAGATTTTTACAATGAGCAGTTCTTC
CDR3aa: CASSGAGDFYNEQFF

d_gene: -
abundance: few
j_gene: TRBJ1-1
v_gene: TRBV5-1
CDR3nt: TGCGCTAGCAGCTTGGGACTCGGACCCACTGAAGCTTTCTTT
CDR3aa: CASSLGLGPTEAFF

d_gene: -
abundance: -
j_gene: TRBJ1-2
v_gene: TRBV30
CDR3nt: TGTGCCTGGAGTGCTGGGATGAGTGGAGGCTATGGCTACACCTTC
CDR3aa: CAWSAGMSGGYGYTF

d_gene: -
abundance: -
j_gene: TRBJ1-2
v_gene: TRBV3-1
CDR3nt: TGTGCCAGCAGCCAAGATATTGCGACAGGAGGCGGCTACACCTTC
CDR3aa: CASSQDIATGGGYTF

d_gene: -
abundance: -
j_gene: TRBJ2-7
v_gene: TRBV27
CDR3nt: TGTGCCAGCAGTGAACGCGGGCAGCATCCCGGCGAGCAGTACTTC
CDR3aa: CASSERGQHPGEQYF

d_gene: -
abundance: -
j_gene: TRBJ2-1
v_gene: TRBV10-3
CDR3nt: TGTGCCATCAGTGTCAACCAATACAATGAGCAGTTCTTC
CDR3aa: CAISVNQYNEQFF

d_gene: TRBD1
abundance: once
j_gene: TRBJ1-3
v_gene: TRBV10-3
CDR3nt: TGTGCCATCAGTGACGGACAGGGTGAAGAGAACACCATATATTTT
CDR3aa: CAISDGQGEENTIYF

d_gene: TRBD2
abundance: -
j_gene: TRBJ2-2
v_gene: TRBV20-1
CDR3nt: TGCAGTGCTAGAGACCAACCGGGACTAGTAACCGGGGAGCTGTTTTTT
CDR3aa: CSARDQPGLVTGELFF

d_gene: TRBD2
abundance: -
j_gene: TRBJ2-7
v_gene: TRBV30
CDR3nt: TGTGCCTGGAGTGTGGCGGGGGGCTACGAGCAGTACTTC
CDR3aa: CAWSVAGGYEQYF

d_gene: -
abundance: -
j_gene: TRBJ1-1
v_gene: TRBV25-1
CDR3nt: TGTGCCAGCAGTGAATATCTGCCCACAGGCAGGGGAGGAAACACTGAAGCTTTCTTT
CDR3aa: CASSEYLPTGRGGNTEAFF

d_gene: -
abundance: once
j_gene: TRBJ2-7
v_gene: TRBV4-1
CDR3nt: TGCGCCAGCAGCCAAGTGGGCCTGACGCCCTACGAGCAGTACTTC
CDR3aa: CASSQVGLTPYEQYF

d_gene: -
abundance: -
j_gene: TRBJ2-5
v_gene: TRBV29-1
CDR3nt: TGCAGCGTGCCGGCTAGCGAAAAGACCCAGTACTTC
CDR3aa: CSVPASEKTQYF

d_gene: TRBD2
abundance: -
j_gene: TRBJ2-4
v_gene: TRBV7-9
CDR3nt: TGTGCCAGCAGCTTTTCTAGCGGGGGGTTGAACATTCAGTACTTC
CDR3aa: CASSFSSGGLNIQYF

d_gene: -
abundance: few
j_gene: TRBJ1-4
v_gene: TRBV5-6
CDR3nt: TGTGCCAGCAGCTTGTCTGGGGGCCGGGAAAAACTGTTTTTT
CDR3aa: CASSLSGGREKLFF

d_gene: -
abundance: -
j_gene: TRBJ1-1
v_gene: TRBV4-2
CDR3nt: TGTACCAGCAGCCACGGACCGAGAAACACTGAAGCTTTCTTT
CDR3aa: CTSSHGPRNTEAFF

d_gene: -
abundance: -
j_gene: TRBJ2-1
v_gene: TRBV2
CDR3nt: TGTGCCAGCAGTGGACAGGTTCACTCCTACAATGAGCAGTTCTTC
CDR3aa: CASSGQVHSYNEQFF

d_gene: -
abundance: -
j_gene: TRBJ2-7
v_gene: TRBV4-1
CDR3nt: TGCGCCAGCAGCCAAGGATGGGAAGAGGTATTGGAGGCGAACGAGCAGTACTTC
CDR3aa: CASSQGWEEVLEANEQYF

d_gene: -
abundance: once
j_gene: TRBJ1-1
v_gene: TRBV20-1
CDR3nt: TGCAGTGCCGAGGACATCCTGATTACGAACACTGAAGCTTTCTTT
CDR3aa: CSAEDILITNTEAFF

d_gene: TRBD1
abundance: -
j_gene: TRBJ1-4
v_gene: TRBV5-4
CDR3nt: TGTGCCAGCAGCTTACGGACAGGGAAATTCGTTGCAACTAATGAAAAACTGTTTTTT
CDR3aa: CASSLRTGKFVATNEKLFF

d_gene: TRBD1
abundance: -
j_gene: TRBJ2-7
v_gene: TRBV12-3/TRBV12-4
CDR3nt: TGTGCCAGCAGTTTACAATCAGGGGGCGGGTACGAGCAGTACTTC
CDR3aa: CASSLQSGGGYEQYF

d_gene: TRBD1
abundance: few
j_gene: TRBJ1-5
v_gene: TRBV5-6
CDR3nt: TGTGCCAGCAGCTTGGCAGGGGGAAGAAATCAGCCCCAGCATTTT
CDR3aa: CASSLAGGRNQPQHF

d_gene: -
abundance: -
j_gene: TRBJ2-7
v_gene: TRBV4-1
CDR3nt: TGCGCCAGCAGCCACCCAGGGACCCCCTACGAGCAGTACTTC
CDR3aa: CASSHPGTPYEQYF

d_gene: -
abundance: once
j_gene: TRBJ1-5
v_gene: TRBV29-1
CDR3nt: TGCAGCGTAATTGGGGATAGCAATCAGCCCCAGCATTTT
CDR3aa: CSVIGDSNQPQHF

d_gene: -
abundance: -
j_gene: TRBJ1-1
v_gene: TRBV4-2
CDR3nt: TGTGCCAGCAGCCAAACTTTACCCATCCCCGAAGCTTTCTTT
CDR3aa: CASSQTLPIPEAFF

d_gene: -
abundance: -
j_gene: TRBJ1-1
v_gene: TRBV27
CDR3nt: TGTGCCAGCATTGTTGGGCGCGGACCGGACACTGAAGCTTTCTTT
CDR3aa: CASIVGRGPDTEAFF

d_gene: -
abundance: -
j_gene: TRBJ2-7
v_gene: TRBV19
CDR3nt: TGTGCCAGTAGTATCGGAAGGGAAGGTTACGAGCAGTACTTC
CDR3aa: CASSIGREGYEQYF

d_gene: TRBD1
abundance: -
j_gene: TRBJ2-2
v_gene: TRBV4-1
CDR3nt: TGCGCCAGCAGCCAAGGGGACAGGGGGCTCACCGGGGAGCTGTTTTTT
CDR3aa: CASSQGDRGLTGELFF

d_gene: -
abundance: -
j_gene: TRBJ1-2
v_gene: TRBV29-1
CDR3nt: TGCAGCGTTGAATGGGGCGGGGAGACCTTC
CDR3aa: CSVEWGGETF

d_gene: TRBD2
abundance: -
j_gene: TRBJ2-2
v_gene: TRBV7-9
CDR3nt: TGTGCCAGCAGCTTAGGTCTAGCGGGATCGAACACCGGGGAGCTGTTTTTT
CDR3aa: CASSLGLAGSNTGELFF

d_gene: -
abundance: -
j_gene: TRBJ2-1
v_gene: TRBV6-5
CDR3nt: TGTGCCAGCAGTTACGAAGCGCCGATATCCTACAATGAGCAGTTCTTC
CDR3aa: CASSYEAPISYNEQFF

d_gene: -
abundance: -
j_gene: TRBJ2-7
v_gene: TRBV27
CDR3nt: TGTGCCACTTCCGGAGGGGGCGAGTACGAGCAGTACTTC
CDR3aa: CATSGGGEYEQYF

d_gene: TRBD1
abundance: once
j_gene: TRBJ1-4
v_gene: TRBV20-1
CDR3nt: TGCAGTGCTAGAGATCGGGGACAGTCGATCAGTAATGAAAAACTGTTTTTT
CDR3aa: CSARDRGQSISNEKLFF

d_gene: TRBD2
abundance: -
j_gene: TRBJ2-1
v_gene: TRBV6-4
CDR3nt: TGTGCCAGCAGCCGCAGCGGGGGTGATGAGCAGTTCTTC
CDR3aa: CASSRSGGDEQFF

d_gene: -
abundance: once
j_gene: TRBJ1-3
v_gene: TRBV20-1
CDR3nt: TGCAGTGCTAGAGAAGGAGGTGGAAACACCATATATTTT
CDR3aa: CSAREGGGNTIYF

d_gene: -
abundance: -
j_gene: TRBJ2-1
v_gene: TRBV4-2
CDR3nt: TGTGCCAGCAGCCAAGAGGCAGGGTCCAGACTAGACCCCTACAATGAGCAGTTCTTC
CDR3aa: CASSQEAGSRLDPYNEQFF

d_gene: -
abundance: -
j_gene: TRBJ2-1
v_gene: TRBV5-1
CDR3nt: TGCGCCAGCAGCTTGTGGGCCGAAAGCTCCTACAATGAGCAGTTCTTC
CDR3aa: CASSLWAESSYNEQFF

d_gene: -
abundance: -
j_gene: TRBJ2-3
v_gene: TRBV5-1
CDR3nt: TGCGCCAGCAGCTTGGACCCCGGAGGGGTGGATACGCAGTATTTT
CDR3aa: CASSLDPGGVDTQYF

d_gene: -
abundance: -
j_gene: TRBJ1-2
v_gene: TRBV4-1
CDR3nt: TGCGCCAGCAGCCAAGGAGGCGGGTCACACGGCTACACCTTC
CDR3aa: CASSQGGGSHGYTF

d_gene: TRBD2
abundance: -
j_gene: TRBJ2-1
v_gene: TRBV7-6
CDR3nt: TGTGCCAGCAGCTTAGGTCGTAGCGGGGGGACGTCCTCCTACAATGAGCAGTTCTTC
CDR3aa: CASSLGRSGGTSSYNEQFF

d_gene: TRBD1
abundance: -
j_gene: TRBJ1-2
v_gene: TRBV29-1
CDR3nt: TGCAGCGTAGGGACAGAGAGTAACTATGGCTACACCTTC
CDR3aa: CSVGTESNYGYTF

d_gene: TRBD2
abundance: -
j_gene: TRBJ2-2
v_gene: TRBV7-2
CDR3nt: TGTGCCAGCAGCTTGTCGACTAGCGGGATCCACGGGGAGCTGTTTTTT
CDR3aa: CASSLSTSGIHGELFF

d_gene: TRBD2
abundance: -
j_gene: TRBJ2-1
v_gene: TRBV5-1
CDR3nt: TGCGCCAGCAGCTTGGTCCTAGCGGGACGAAATGAGCAGTTCTTC
CDR3aa: CASSLVLAGRNEQFF

d_gene: TRBD1
abundance: -
j_gene: TRBJ1-5
v_gene: TRBV6-1
CDR3nt: TGTGCCAGCAGTGAAAATCGGGGGACAGTCGGCAATCAGCCCCAGCATTTT
CDR3aa: CASSENRGTVGNQPQHF

d_gene: -
abundance: once
j_gene: TRBJ2-3
v_gene: TRBV4-1
CDR3nt: TGCGCCAGCAGCATACTCGGGCCACTGGCAGATACGCAGTATTTT
CDR3aa: CASSILGPLADTQYF

d_gene: -
abundance: few
j_gene: TRBJ1-5
v_gene: TRBV27
CDR3nt: TGTGCCAGCAGTTTAGGACAGAGCAATCAGCCCCAGCATTTT
CDR3aa: CASSLGQSNQPQHF

d_gene: -
abundance: -
j_gene: TRBJ2-3
v_gene: TRBV5-4
CDR3nt: TGTGCCAGCAGCTTTATTTTTGGGGGGACCCCGACAGATACGCAGTATTTT
CDR3aa: CASSFIFGGTPTDTQYF